The subject of this entry is one T cell receptor beta chain. Per the germline V gene, CDR1 is SEHNR and CDR2 is FQNEAQ (reference sequence). Between the trimmed V and J ends, which lost 5 bases and 4 bases, there was a span of 14 bases. There are 14 residues in the CDR3. The data are from a study of T cells in localized non-small cell lung cancer. Profiled with immunoSEQ multiplex PCR; TCRdb holds only in-frame clones, not every one. The sample has tens of thousands of clones; approximately 88% are singletons. The source of this sequence is a male donor aged 60 or over with stage I lung adenocarcinoma. The rearrangement links TRBV7-9 to TRBJ1-1; D perhaps matches TRBD1 (5 bases). The sequenced sample was peripheral blood, obtained before any cancer treatment. CDR3 region: CASSEGPRPTEAFF. The CDR3 bases are TGTGCCAGCAGCGAGGGACCGAGGCCCACTGAAGCTTTCTTT.